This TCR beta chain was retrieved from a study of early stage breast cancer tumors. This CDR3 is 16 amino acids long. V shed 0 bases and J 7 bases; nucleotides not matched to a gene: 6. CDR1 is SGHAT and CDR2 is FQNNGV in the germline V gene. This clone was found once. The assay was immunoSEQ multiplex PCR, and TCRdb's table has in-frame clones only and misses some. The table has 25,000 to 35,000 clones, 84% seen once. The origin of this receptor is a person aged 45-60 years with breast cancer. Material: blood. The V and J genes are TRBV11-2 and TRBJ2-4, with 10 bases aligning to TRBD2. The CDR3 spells CASSLEWASGSNIQYF. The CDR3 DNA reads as TGTGCCAGCAGCTTAGAATGGGCTAGCGGGAGTAACATTCAGTACTTC.